The 13 T cell receptor beta chains given below trace back to one sample, sequenced in a study of shared clonotypes between healthy human individuals. TCRdb's copy holds only in-frame clones and misses some; the assay was immunoSEQ multiplex PCR. The sample shows around 2.1 million clones, approximately 94% of them seen only once. Material for sequencing was naive CD4+ T cells sorted from blood. Subset denoted: CD45RA+ positively selected. These receptors originate from a man aged 18 to 29 in good health.

J is TRBJ1-1 and V is TRBV30; 7 bases fit TRBD1. Germline V gene sequence: CDR1 GTSNPN, CDR2 SVGIG (reference sequence). This CDR3 is 12 amino acids long. With V trimmed by 4 bases and J by 6 bases, 5 bases remained unmatched. The CDR3 region has the DNA TGTGCCTGGAACCAGGGGGGCTCTGAAGCTTTCTTT. Protein: CAWNQGGSEAFF.

The chain is built from TRBV5-1 and TRBJ1-3, with 9 bases aligning to TRBD1. The CDR3 covers 16 residues. CDR1 and CDR2 from the germline V gene are SGHRS and YFSETQ. The ends lost 0 bases at V and 0 bases at J; junction bases unmatched: 1. In nucleotides, the CDR3 is TGCGCCAGCAGCTTGGGGGACAGGGACTCTGGAAACACCATATATTTT. Protein: CASSLGDRDSGNTIYF. Combining the CDR3 with reference TRBV5-1 and TRBJ1-3 gives the whole variable domain KAGVTQTPRYLIKTRGQQVTLSCSPISGHRSVSWYQQTPGQGLQFLFEYFSETQRNKGNFPGRFSGRQFSNSRSEMNVSTLELGDSALYLCASSLGDRDSGNTIYFGEGSWLTVV.

This clone was seen a few times. Other DNA sequences within the sample encode an identical CDR3. The rearrangement joins TRBV2 to TRBJ2-3; D is uncertain. The CDR3 sequence is 12 residues long. V gave up 2 bases and J gave up 3 bases, with 3 bases separating them. Germline lookup yields CDR1 SNHLY and CDR2 FYNNEI. The CDR3 region has the DNA TGTGCCAGCAGTGAAAGGACAGATACGCAGTATTTT. It is translated as CASSERTDTQYF. Together with reference TRBV2 and TRBJ2-3, the CDR3 gives the full variable domain: EPEVTQTPSHQVTQMGQEVILRCVPISNHLYFYWYRQILGQKVEFLVSFYNNEISEKSEIFDDQFSVERPDGSNFTLKIRSTKLEDSAMYFCASSERTDTQYFGPGTRLTVL.

The V and J genes are TRBV5-1 and TRBJ2-7; tentatively, D is TRBD1 (6 bases). This CDR3 has 15 residues. V was pared by 3 bases and J by 3 bases, with 16 bases between. CDR1 is SGHRS and CDR2 is YFSETQ in the germline V gene. The DNA for the CDR3 is TGCGCCAGCAGCTCCCGCCGGGGCAGGGGCTACGAGCAGTACTTC. Its translation is CASSSRRGRGYEQYF.

A word on this clone: Other DNA sequences within the sample encode an identical CDR3. V usage is TRBV5-1 and J usage is TRBJ2-3, with D possibly being TRBD1 (5 bases). V shed 4 bases and J shed 1 base, with 7 bases lying between them. The CDR3 runs 13 residues. CDR1 is SGHRS and CDR2 is YFSETQ in the germline V gene. The CDR3 nucleotides read TGCGCCAGCAGCCTAGGGGGCACAGATACGCAGTATTTT. This translates into CASSLGGTDTQYF.

This chain links TRBV6-5 with TRBJ2-7, with D possibly matching TRBD1 (5 bases). The germline V gene encodes CDR1 MNHEY and CDR2 SVGAGI. The CDR3 is 13 amino acids. V lost 6 bases, J lost 9 bases, and 18 bases lay in between. CDR3 nucleotides: TGTGCCAGCAGCCAAGGGGCAGGACCAGGGCAGTACTTC. It is translated as CASSQGAGPGQYF.

This chain joins TRBV6-6 and TRBJ1-2; tentatively, D is TRBD1 (5 bases). The CDR3 has 14 residues. Between the trimmed V and J ends, which lost 2 bases and 4 bases, there was a span of 11 bases. The germline V gene has CDR1 MNHNY and CDR2 SVGAGI (reference sequence). The CDR3 spells CASSYTIDSYGYTF. The CDR3, as DNA: TGTGCCAGCAGTTACACGATCGACAGCTATGGCTACACCTTC.

This clone was observed a few times. The rearrangement uses TRBV6-4 and TRBJ1-6, with 8 bases matching TRBD1. CDR3 length equals 13 residues. The V and J ends lost 4 bases and 7 bases, in that order; junction bases with no gene match: 0. Germline V CDR1 and CDR2: MRHNA, SNTAGT. CDR3 residues: CASSGDRNSPLHF. CDR3 nucleotides: TGTGCCAGCAGTGGGGACAGGAATTCACCCCTCCACTTT.

A remark on this clone: This specimen includes other DNA sequences encoding the same CDR3. V and J are TRBV18 and TRBJ1-6; perhaps TRBD1 as D (5 bases). The CDR3 extends over 13 amino acids. V was pared by 2 bases and J by 7 bases, with 6 bases between. Germline CDR1 reads KGHSH; CDR2 reads LQKENI. The CDR3 sequence is CASSPGTNSPLHF. CDR3 nucleotide sequence: TGTGCCAGCTCACCAGGGACGAATTCACCCCTCCACTTT.

V and J are TRBV5-4 and TRBJ2-1; 10 positions agree with TRBD2. Germline trimming cut 0 bases from V and 10 bases from J; bases unmatched to any gene: 7. Germline CDR1 and CDR2: SGHNT and YYREEE (reference sequence). The CDR3 contains 15 residues. The CDR3 nucleotides read TGTGCCAGCAGCTTGGTAGCTAGCGGGGGCCGGGAGCAGTTCTTC. This gives the protein CASSLVASGGREQFF.

This chain uses TRBV6-6 with TRBJ2-7; TRBD2 matches 9 bases. The CDR3 spans 15 residues. CDR1 is MNHNY, CDR2 SVGAGI, per germline (reference sequence). J was trimmed by 2 bases and V by 0 bases; bases with no gene match: 2. As DNA, the CDR3 is TGTGCCAGCAGTTACTCGGCGGGGGGGACCTACGAGCAGTACTTC. This translates into CASSYSAGGTYEQYF.

The chain carries TRBV2 and TRBJ1-4, with unresolved D. V shed 6 bases and J shed 1 base, with 3 bases lying between them. The CDR3 sequence is 12 residues long. Germline loops: CDR1 SNHLY, CDR2 FYNNEI. The CDR3: CASRETNEKLFF. CDR3 nucleotides: TGTGCCAGCAGGGAAACTAATGAAAAACTGTTTTTT.

Comment on this clone: This CDR3 is also generated by other DNA sequences in the sample. The chain uses TRBV5-1 and TRBJ2-2; D call uncertain. The germline V gene has CDR1 SGHRS and CDR2 YFSETQ. The CDR3 runs to 14 residues. Trimming stripped 0 bases from V and 4 bases from J, with 7 bases between. The CDR3 loop is CASSLESPTGELFF. The CDR3 region has the DNA TGCGCCAGCAGCTTGGAGTCTCCCACCGGGGAGCTGTTTTTT.